This TCR beta chain was recovered during a study of cytomegalovirus exposure and HLA in healthy donors. CDR3 length: 11 amino acids. Germline V gene sequence: CDR1 SNHLY, CDR2 FYNNEI. V gave up 7 bases and J gave up 10 bases, with 11 bases separating them. Primers: 60 Vbeta forward and 13 Jbeta reverse. Produced via immunoSEQ multiplex PCR; TCRdb's table is partial and in-frame only. The sample yields 150,000 to 200,000 clones, 80% seen once. The sequenced sample consisted of PBMCs. This sequence originates from a man aged 25 to 40 in good health and CMV-seropositive. The J gene is TRBJ2-1, the V gene TRBV2; D gene uncertain. Here the CDR3 reads CASTSLSEQFF. CDR3 DNA sequence: TGTGCCAGCACGTCCCTCTCGGAGCAGTTCTTC.